Listed below are T cell receptor beta chains from one sample, sequenced in a study of cytotoxic CD8 clonotypes in ibrutinib-treated CLL. The protocol was immunoSEQ multiplex PCR, while the TCRdb copy is restricted to in-frame clones and leaves out a portion. In the table there are hundreds of thousands of clones, roughly two thirds of which are singletons. The specimen comprised PBMCs, sampled after 36 months of ibrutinib treatment. All receptors come from a human donor with chronic lymphocytic leukemia. Both conserved end residues are part of each CDR3. D genes are given only for firm matches. A clone size is listed for some rows: how often the clone was seen (once, few, many), or a class if it is expanded.

J: TRBJ2-3; D: TRBD2; size: NA; V: TRBV25-1; DNA: TGTGCCAGCAGTGACCCGGGACTAAAAGGAGATACGCAGTATTTT; CDR3: CASSDPGLKGDTQYF
J: TRBJ2-2; D: NA; size: NA; V: TRBV5-1; DNA: TGCGCCAGCAGCCCTCACCCAATCGCCGGGGAGCTGTTTTTT; CDR3: CASSPHPIAGELFF
J: TRBJ1-5; D: NA; size: NA; V: TRBV7-2; DNA: TGTGCCAGCAGCTTAGTTAGGGGGGGCAATCAGCCCCAGCATTTT; CDR3: CASSLVRGGNQPQHF
J: TRBJ2-2; D: NA; size: few; V: TRBV11-2; DNA: TGTGCCAGCGGCGCTACCGCCGGGGAGCTGTTTTTT; CDR3: CASGATAGELFF
J: TRBJ2-2; D: NA; size: NA; V: TRBV6-5; DNA: TGTGCCAGCAGTTACAGGGACCCCGGCACCGGGGAGCTGTTTTTT; CDR3: CASSYRDPGTGELFF
J: TRBJ2-3; D: TRBD2; size: NA; V: TRBV5-1; DNA: TGCGCCAGCAGCTTGTGGCGGGGGGTCGGGGATACGCAGTATTTT; CDR3: CASSLWRGVGDTQYF
J: TRBJ2-7; D: TRBD1; size: NA; V: TRBV5-6; DNA: TGTGCCAGCAGCGTTCCCGGGACAGCAACCTACGAGCAGTACTTC; CDR3: CASSVPGTATYEQYF
J: TRBJ1-3; D: NA; size: NA; V: TRBV29-1; DNA: TGCAGCGTCGCGGGACGGAACTCTGGAAACACCATATATTTT; CDR3: CSVAGRNSGNTIYF
J: TRBJ2-7; D: TRBD2; size: NA; V: TRBV6-5; DNA: TGTGCCAGCAGGCGTATAGCGGGTTCCTCCTACGAGCAGTACTTC; CDR3: CASRRIAGSSYEQYF
J: TRBJ2-5; D: NA; size: NA; V: TRBV5-1; DNA: TGCGCCAGCAGCTTGGCCTCCCAAGAGACCCAGTACTTC; CDR3: CASSLASQETQYF
J: TRBJ2-1; D: TRBD2; size: once; V: TRBV5-4; DNA: TGTGCCAGCAGCCCCTACGGGGGGGCTTACAATGAGCAGTTCTTC; CDR3: CASSPYGGAYNEQFF
J: TRBJ2-7; D: TRBD2; size: NA; V: TRBV9; DNA: TGTGCCAGCAGCCCGGGGGGTTTGAGCTCCTACGAGCAGTACTTC; CDR3: CASSPGGLSSYEQYF
J: TRBJ2-3; D: TRBD2; size: NA; V: TRBV4-2; DNA: TGTGCCAGCAGCCAAGATCAAGGACTAGCGGAGTATACGCAGTATTTT; CDR3: CASSQDQGLAEYTQYF
J: TRBJ2-3; D: NA; size: NA; V: TRBV5-6; DNA: TGTGCCAGCAGCTTAATTGGGTGGGGGCCCCCAGATACGCAGTATTTT; CDR3: CASSLIGWGPPDTQYF
J: TRBJ2-1; D: NA; size: once; V: TRBV6-6; DNA: TGTGCCAGCAGTTACTCGATATTGATCGGGGAGCAGTTCTTC; CDR3: CASSYSILIGEQFF
J: TRBJ2-5; D: NA; size: NA; V: TRBV27; DNA: TGTGCCAGCAGTTCCAGGGGGGGGGTGGCGACCCAGTACTTC; CDR3: CASSSRGGVATQYF
J: TRBJ2-7; D: NA; size: once; V: TRBV6-5; DNA: TGTGCCAGCAGCACGCTAACGAAAAGAAGATACGAGCAGTACTTC; CDR3: CASSTLTKRRYEQYF
J: TRBJ1-6; D: NA; size: NA; V: TRBV5-1; DNA: TGCGCCAGCAGCTTCCGGAGGGCGGATTCACCCCTCCACTTT; CDR3: CASSFRRADSPLHF
J: TRBJ2-7; D: TRBD2; size: NA; V: TRBV6-5; DNA: TGTGCCAGCAGTAAGACTAGCGCGAGTGCCTACGAGCAGTACTTC; CDR3: CASSKTSASAYEQYF
J: TRBJ1-5; D: NA; size: NA; V: TRBV2; DNA: TGTGCCAGCAGCCGGGGGGAATTCAATCAGCCCCAGCATTTT; CDR3: CASSRGEFNQPQHF
J: TRBJ2-7; D: NA; size: NA; V: TRBV2; DNA: TGTGCCAGCACCTGGACAGTTTTCGATCCCTACGAGCAGTACTTC; CDR3: CASTWTVFDPYEQYF
J: TRBJ1-2; D: NA; size: NA; V: TRBV7-9; DNA: TGTGCCAGCAGCCCCCCCCGAGGGCGGAACACCTTC; CDR3: CASSPPRGRNTF
J: TRBJ2-5; D: TRBD2; size: once; V: TRBV4-2; DNA: TGTGCCAGCAGCCAAGATATTGGACTAGCGGGGTTCCAAGAGACCCAGTACTTC; CDR3: CASSQDIGLAGFQETQYF
J: TRBJ2-7; D: NA; size: NA; V: TRBV6-6; DNA: TGTGCCACCAAGGGGGGGTTGGCGGGGAACTACGAGCAGTACTTC; CDR3: CATKGGLAGNYEQYF
J: TRBJ2-1; D: TRBD2; size: few; V: TRBV2; DNA: TGTGCCAGCATCCTCGGACTAGCTCGTCAGTTCTTC; CDR3: CASILGLARQFF
J: TRBJ1-1; D: NA; size: NA; V: TRBV11-2; DNA: TGTGCCAGCAGCTTAGGGATGAACACTGAAGCTTTCTTT; CDR3: CASSLGMNTEAFF
J: TRBJ2-7; D: TRBD1; size: NA; V: TRBV5-4; DNA: TGTGCCAGCAGCTTGGTGGGACAGGGATCAGCCGAGCAGTACTTC; CDR3: CASSLVGQGSAEQYF
J: TRBJ1-1; D: TRBD1; size: NA; V: TRBV5-1; DNA: TGCGCCAGCAGCGAGACAGGGAGCTACACTGAAGCTTTCTTT; CDR3: CASSETGSYTEAFF
J: TRBJ1-1; D: NA; size: NA; V: TRBV7-2; DNA: TGTGCCAGCAGCTTATTCCGAGGCTGGCCTGAAGCTTTCTTT; CDR3: CASSLFRGWPEAFF
J: TRBJ2-7; D: NA; size: NA; V: TRBV5-1; DNA: TGCGCCAGCAGCTTGGGCCCCTCTAGCGGACCAGGGGAGGAGCAGTACTTC; CDR3: CASSLGPSSGPGEEQYF
J: TRBJ2-6; D: TRBD1; size: NA; V: TRBV29-1; DNA: TGCAGCGTTGGGGACAGGGCATTGGGGGCCAACGTCCTGACTTTC; CDR3: CSVGDRALGANVLTF
J: TRBJ2-7; D: NA; size: few; V: TRBV5-5; DNA: TGTGCCAGCAGCTTGGCCAGTCCAGCGAGCTCCTACGAGCAGTACTTC; CDR3: CASSLASPASSYEQYF
J: TRBJ2-7; D: NA; size: NA; V: TRBV5-4; DNA: TGCGCCAGCAGCCAAGGGGCCAGAGGACGGTACGAGCAGTACTTC; CDR3: CASSQGARGRYEQYF
J: TRBJ1-5; D: NA; size: NA; V: TRBV6-6; DNA: TGTGCCAGCAGTTACGACAGGAGCAATCAGCCCCAGCATTTT; CDR3: CASSYDRSNQPQHF
J: TRBJ2-5; D: TRBD2; size: NA; V: TRBV10-3; DNA: TGTGCCACTAGCGGGGGGACAGAGACCCAGTACTTC; CDR3: CATSGGTETQYF
J: TRBJ2-7; D: NA; size: NA; V: TRBV7-9; DNA: TGTGCCAGCAGCCCCCCCTCGGCTAGTTCCCTTCACGAGCAGTACTTC; CDR3: CASSPPSASSLHEQYF
J: TRBJ1-1; D: NA; size: NA; V: TRBV18; DNA: TGTGCCAGCTCACCACGCTCTCACGGCACTGAAGCTTTCTTT; CDR3: CASSPRSHGTEAFF